This T cell receptor (delta chain) came from a study of Vδ1+ human thymocytes. Study-level findings and limits: Thymic delta-chain repertoires held roughly 20% Vdelta2 sequences and few Vdelta3, despite high sort purity. Bulk repertoire data may be misinterpreted because of unexpected Vdelta2 sequences. Highly polyclonal TRG and TRD repertoires with Gaussian CDR3 length distributions appeared in thymus.

Extracted RNA was reverse transcribed into cDNA. CDR3 amplicons came from multiplex PCR with pooled V-gene forward and constant-region reverse primers. TCRdb fed the multiplex PCR reads to CATT. The data contain about 54,000 delta-chain clones, more than 15% of them singletons. Germline trimming cut 0 bases from V and 0 bases from J; bases unmatched to any gene: 19. The CDR3 totals 21 residues. Germline V gene sequence: CDR1 TSWWSYY, CDR2 QGS. The sorted cells were CD3+ Vdelta1+ Vdelta2- thymocytes from alphabeta-depleted thymus. Between roughly 98% and 99.6% of sorted thymocytes were Vdelta1+. This clone has more than one count but fewer than ten. The target antigen is unknown. Different DNA sequences within this sample yield the same CDR3.

The sequencing input was Vdelta1+ gamma-delta thymocytes from the thymus. Specified subset: FACS-sorted CD3+ TCRalphabeta- TCRVdelta1+ TCRVdelta2- thymocytes. The chain employs TRDV1 and TRDJ1; 7 bases align to TRDD3. The sequence derives from a boy under two years old who had congenital heart surgery. The CDR3 loop is CALGELAPTLFLGGNTDKLIF. The CDR3 region has the DNA TGTGCTCTTGGGGAACTAGCCCCTACTCTATTCCTGGGGGGGAACACCGATAAACTCATCTTT.